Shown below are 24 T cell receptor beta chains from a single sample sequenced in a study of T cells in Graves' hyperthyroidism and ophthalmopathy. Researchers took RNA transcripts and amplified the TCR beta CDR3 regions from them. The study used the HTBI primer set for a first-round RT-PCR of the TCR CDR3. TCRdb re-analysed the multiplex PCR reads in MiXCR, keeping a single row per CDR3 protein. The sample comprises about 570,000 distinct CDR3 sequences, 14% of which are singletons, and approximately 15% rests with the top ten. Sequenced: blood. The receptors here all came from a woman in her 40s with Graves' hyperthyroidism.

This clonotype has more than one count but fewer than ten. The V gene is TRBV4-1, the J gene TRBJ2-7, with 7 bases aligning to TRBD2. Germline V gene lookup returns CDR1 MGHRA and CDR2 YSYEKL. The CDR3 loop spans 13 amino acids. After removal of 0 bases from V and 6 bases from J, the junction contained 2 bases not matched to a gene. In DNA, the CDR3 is TGCGCCAGCAGCCAAGACAGGGAGGGCGAGCAGTACTTC. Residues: CASSQDREGEQYF.

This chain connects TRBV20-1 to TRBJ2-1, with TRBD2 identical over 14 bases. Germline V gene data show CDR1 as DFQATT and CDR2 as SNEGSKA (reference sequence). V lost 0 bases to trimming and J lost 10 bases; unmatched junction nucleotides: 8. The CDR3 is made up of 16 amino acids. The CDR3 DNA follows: TGCAGTGCTAGAGATCTGGGACTAGCGGGAGCGGAGGAGCAGTTCTTC. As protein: CSARDLGLAGAEEQFF.

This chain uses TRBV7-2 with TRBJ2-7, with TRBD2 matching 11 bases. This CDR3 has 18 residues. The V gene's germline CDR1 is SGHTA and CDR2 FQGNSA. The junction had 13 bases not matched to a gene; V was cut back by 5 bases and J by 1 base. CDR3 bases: TGTGCCAGCAGCCCCTACCAGACTAGCGGGACCATGTCCTACGAGCAGTACTTC. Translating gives CASSPYQTSGTMSYEQYF.

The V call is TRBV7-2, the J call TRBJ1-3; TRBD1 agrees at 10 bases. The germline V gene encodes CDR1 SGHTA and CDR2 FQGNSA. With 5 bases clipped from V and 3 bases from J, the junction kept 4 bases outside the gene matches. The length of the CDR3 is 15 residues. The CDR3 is CASSGRTGGGNTIYF. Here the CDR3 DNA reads TGTGCCAGCAGCGGGCGGACAGGGGGTGGAAACACCATATATTTT.

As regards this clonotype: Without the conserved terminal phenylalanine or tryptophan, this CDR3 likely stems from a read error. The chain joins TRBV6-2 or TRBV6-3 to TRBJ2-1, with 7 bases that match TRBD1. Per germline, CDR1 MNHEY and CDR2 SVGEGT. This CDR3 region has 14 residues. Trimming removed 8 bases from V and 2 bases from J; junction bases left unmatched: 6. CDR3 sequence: CASSRDRTYNEQFS. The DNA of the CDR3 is TGTGCCAGCTCGAGGGACAGAACCTACAATGAGCAGTTCTCC.

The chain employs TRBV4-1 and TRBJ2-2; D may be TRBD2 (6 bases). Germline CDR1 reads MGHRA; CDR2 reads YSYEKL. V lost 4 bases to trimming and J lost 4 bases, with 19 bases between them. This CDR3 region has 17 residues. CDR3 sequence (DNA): TGCGCCAGCAGCCCTATGGTCGGGGCGCGGGGCACCGGGGAGCTGTTTTTT. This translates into CASSPMVGARGTGELFF.

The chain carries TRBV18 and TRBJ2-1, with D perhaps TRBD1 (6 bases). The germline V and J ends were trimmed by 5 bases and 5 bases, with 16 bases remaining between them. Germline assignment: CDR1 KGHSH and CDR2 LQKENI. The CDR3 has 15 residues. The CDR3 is CASSTFGQNDNEQFF. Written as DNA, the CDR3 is TGTGCCAGCTCAACCTTCGGACAGAACGACAATGAGCAGTTCTTC.

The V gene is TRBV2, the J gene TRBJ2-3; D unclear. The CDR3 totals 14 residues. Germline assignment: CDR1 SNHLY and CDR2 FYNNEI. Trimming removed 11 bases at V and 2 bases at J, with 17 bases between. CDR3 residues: CAAAQSAITDTQYF. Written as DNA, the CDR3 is TGTGCCGCGGCCCAATCGGCAATCACAGATACGCAGTATTTT.

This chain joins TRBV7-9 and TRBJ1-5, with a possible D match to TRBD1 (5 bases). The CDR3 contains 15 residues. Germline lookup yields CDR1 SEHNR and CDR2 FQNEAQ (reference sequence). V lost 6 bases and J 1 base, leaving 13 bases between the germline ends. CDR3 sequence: CASSSSDTSNQPQHF. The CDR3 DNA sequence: TGTGCCAGCAGTTCCTCGGACACAAGCAATCAGCCCCAGCATTTT.

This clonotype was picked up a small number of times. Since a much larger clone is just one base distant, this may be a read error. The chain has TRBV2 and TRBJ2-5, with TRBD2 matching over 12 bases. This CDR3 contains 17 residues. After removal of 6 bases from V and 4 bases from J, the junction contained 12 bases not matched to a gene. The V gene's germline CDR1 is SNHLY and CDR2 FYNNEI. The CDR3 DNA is TGTGCCAGCAGCCTTTCCTGGACTAGCGGGACGGGAGAGACCCAGTACTTC. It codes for CASSLSWTSGTGETQYF.

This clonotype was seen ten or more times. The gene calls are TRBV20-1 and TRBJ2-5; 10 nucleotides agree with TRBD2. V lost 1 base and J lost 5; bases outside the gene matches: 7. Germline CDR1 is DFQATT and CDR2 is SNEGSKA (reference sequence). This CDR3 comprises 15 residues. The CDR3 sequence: CSARGSSGSLETQYF. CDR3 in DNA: TGCAGTGCTAGAGGATCTAGCGGGAGCTTGGAGACCCAGTACTTC.

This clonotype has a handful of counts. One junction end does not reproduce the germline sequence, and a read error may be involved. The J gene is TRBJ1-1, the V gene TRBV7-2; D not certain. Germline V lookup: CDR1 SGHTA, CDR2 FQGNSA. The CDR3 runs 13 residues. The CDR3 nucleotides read TGTGCCAGCAGCTTCAAATTGAACACTGGAGCTTTCTTT. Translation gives CASSFKLNTGAFF.

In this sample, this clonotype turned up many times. CDR3 sequence: CASSLAAGISYEQYF. The CDR3 region has the DNA TGTGCCAGCAGCTTAGCAGCGGGAATCTCCTACGAGCAGTACTTC. The chain links TRBV13 to TRBJ2-7, with 7 positions matching TRBD2. This CDR3 spans 15 amino acids. The V and J ends lost 1 base and 0 bases, in that order; junction bases with no gene match: 3. Germline CDR1 and CDR2: PRHDT and FYEKMQ (reference sequence).

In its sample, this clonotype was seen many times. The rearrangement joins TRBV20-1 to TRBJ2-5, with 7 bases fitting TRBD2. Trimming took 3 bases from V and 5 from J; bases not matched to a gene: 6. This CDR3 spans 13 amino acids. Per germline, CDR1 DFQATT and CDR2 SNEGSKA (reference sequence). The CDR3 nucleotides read TGCAGTGCTAGGGCGGGAGCGGAGGAGACCCAGTACTTC. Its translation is CSARAGAEETQYF.

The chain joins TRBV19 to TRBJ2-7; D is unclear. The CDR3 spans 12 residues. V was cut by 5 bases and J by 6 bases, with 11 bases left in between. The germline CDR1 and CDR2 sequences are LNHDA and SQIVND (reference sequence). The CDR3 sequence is CASSQPGGEQYF. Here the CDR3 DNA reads TGTGCCAGTAGTCAACCCGGCGGCGAGCAGTACTTC.

The CDR3 loop is CASSQPGRKSGNTIYF. The CDR3 nucleotides are TGTGCCAGCAGCCAACCCGGGCGCAAATCTGGAAACACCATATATTTT. The V and J genes are TRBV11-1 and TRBJ1-3; D call uncertain. V was pared by 5 bases and J by 1 base, with 15 bases between. The CDR3 covers 16 residues. The germline gives CDR1 SGHAT, CDR2 FQDESV (reference sequence).

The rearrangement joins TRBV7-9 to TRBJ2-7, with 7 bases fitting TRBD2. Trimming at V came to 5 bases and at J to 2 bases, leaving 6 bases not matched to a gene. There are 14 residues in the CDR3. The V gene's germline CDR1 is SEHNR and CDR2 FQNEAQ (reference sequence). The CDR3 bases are TGTGCCAGCAGCGCCACTAGCGACACCTACGAGCAGTACTTC. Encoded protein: CASSATSDTYEQYF.

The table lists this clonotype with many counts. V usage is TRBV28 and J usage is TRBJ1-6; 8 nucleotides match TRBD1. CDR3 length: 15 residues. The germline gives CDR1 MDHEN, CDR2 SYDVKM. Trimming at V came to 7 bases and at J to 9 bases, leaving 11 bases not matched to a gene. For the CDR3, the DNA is TGTGCCAGCACGTCCAGGGGGCGCGGAAGTTCACCCCTCCACTTT. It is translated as CASTSRGRGSSPLHF.

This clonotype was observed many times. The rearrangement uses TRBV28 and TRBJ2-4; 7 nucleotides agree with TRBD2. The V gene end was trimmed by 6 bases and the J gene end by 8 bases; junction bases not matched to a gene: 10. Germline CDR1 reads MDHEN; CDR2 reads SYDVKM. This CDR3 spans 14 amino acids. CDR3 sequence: CASSRPHSGDIQYF. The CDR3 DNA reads TGTGCCAGCAGCCGACCCCACAGCGGGGACATTCAGTACTTC.

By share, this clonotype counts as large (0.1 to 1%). The CDR3, as DNA: TGTGCCAGCAGCCCTCACGCCGGGGCCTACGAGCAGTACTTC. This translates into CASSPHAGAYEQYF. This chain uses TRBV3-1 with TRBJ2-7; a weak D match, TRBD2 (5 bases). Germline V CDR1 and CDR2: LGHDT, YNNKEL (reference sequence). This CDR3 spans 14 amino acids. Trimming cost V 4 bases and J 2 bases, with 12 bases left between them.

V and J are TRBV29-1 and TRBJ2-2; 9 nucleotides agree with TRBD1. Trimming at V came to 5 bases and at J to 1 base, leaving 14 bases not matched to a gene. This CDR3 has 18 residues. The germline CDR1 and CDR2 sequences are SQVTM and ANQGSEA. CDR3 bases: TGCAGCGTTATACTCGGACAGGGGTCAACATTGAACACCGGGGAGCTGTTTTTT. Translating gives CSVILGQGSTLNTGELFF.

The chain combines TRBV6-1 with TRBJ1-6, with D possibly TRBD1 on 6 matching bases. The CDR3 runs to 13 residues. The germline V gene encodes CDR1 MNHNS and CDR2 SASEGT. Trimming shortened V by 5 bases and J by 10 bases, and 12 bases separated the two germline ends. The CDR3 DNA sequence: TGTGCCAGCAGTCCGACAGGTCGGTCACCCCTCCACTTT. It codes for CASSPTGRSPLHF.

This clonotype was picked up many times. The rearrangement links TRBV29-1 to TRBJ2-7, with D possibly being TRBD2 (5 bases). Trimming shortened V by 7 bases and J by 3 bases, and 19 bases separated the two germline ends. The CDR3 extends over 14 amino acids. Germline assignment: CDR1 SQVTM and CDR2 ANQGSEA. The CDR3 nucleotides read TGCAGCGCGCTAGACCATGGGAGTCTCTACGAGCAGTACTTC. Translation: CSALDHGSLYEQYF.

This CDR3 is CSANSGRPRETQYF. The CDR3, as DNA: TGCAGTGCTAATAGCGGAAGGCCTAGAGAGACCCAGTACTTC. This chain joins TRBV20-1 and TRBJ2-5, with D tentatively TRBD2 (6 bases). CDR3 size: 14 residues. Deletions cut 4 bases from V and 4 bases from J, with 16 bases between. Germline assignment: CDR1 DFQATT and CDR2 SNEGSKA (reference sequence).